A selection of T cell receptor beta chains follows, all from one sample in a study of blood T cell repertoires in COVID-19. Libraries were prepared by immunoSEQ multiplex PCR; TCRdb keeps only in-frame clonotypes and omits some of them. The sample has fewer than 400,000 clones, around nine tenths seen once. Source material: peripheral blood. The receptor source for this set is a human donor in a cohort sampled during active COVID-19. The CDR3 runs from the conserved cysteine through the conserved F or W. The order of the fields is J gene, V gene, clone size, D gene, CDR3 protein, CDR3 DNA. The D gene is left open where the match is weak. The listing skips clone size in some rows; elsewhere it reads once, few, many or a size class.

j_call: TRBJ2-4
v_call: TRBV5-1
clone_size: -
d_call: TRBD2
cdr3_aa: CASSSLAGGINIQYF
cdr3_nt: TGCGCCAGCAGCTCACTAGCGGGAGGGATAAACATTCAGTACTTC

j_call: TRBJ2-2
v_call: TRBV4-2
clone_size: -
d_call: -
cdr3_aa: CASSQGTDRFTGELFF
cdr3_nt: TGTGCCAGCAGCCAAGGAACGGACAGATTCACCGGGGAGCTGTTTTTT

j_call: TRBJ1-4
v_call: TRBV5-1
clone_size: once
d_call: TRBD1
cdr3_aa: CASRDRDSGGANEKLFF
cdr3_nt: TGCGCCAGCAGGGACCGGGACAGCGGGGGAGCTAATGAAAAACTGTTTTTT

j_call: TRBJ1-5
v_call: TRBV10-3
clone_size: -
d_call: -
cdr3_aa: CAISEGQGTQPQHF
cdr3_nt: TGTGCCATCAGTGAGGGGCAGGGGACTCAGCCCCAGCATTTT

j_call: TRBJ2-7
v_call: TRBV5-1
clone_size: -
d_call: TRBD2
cdr3_aa: CASSFLTSGYEQYF
cdr3_nt: TGCGCCAGCAGCTTTTTGACTAGCGGCTACGAGCAGTACTTC

j_call: TRBJ1-5
v_call: TRBV30
clone_size: -
d_call: TRBD1
cdr3_aa: CAWSGTGRHQPQHF
cdr3_nt: TGTGCCTGGAGTGGGACAGGGCGTCATCAGCCCCAGCATTTT

j_call: TRBJ2-5
v_call: TRBV11-2
clone_size: -
d_call: TRBD2
cdr3_aa: CASSLVASGRGPVPQYF
cdr3_nt: TGTGCCAGCAGCTTAGTGGCTAGCGGGAGGGGCCCCGTGCCCCAGTACTTC

j_call: TRBJ2-3
v_call: TRBV25-1
clone_size: -
d_call: -
cdr3_aa: CASSEWADTQYF
cdr3_nt: TGTGCCAGCAGTGAATGGGCGGATACGCAGTATTTT

j_call: TRBJ1-2
v_call: TRBV15
clone_size: -
d_call: -
cdr3_aa: CATSRDRTDYGYTF
cdr3_nt: TGTGCCACCAGCAGAGATCGCACGGACTATGGCTACACCTTC

j_call: TRBJ2-1
v_call: TRBV7-3
clone_size: -
d_call: TRBD2
cdr3_aa: CASSFRGDPPYNEQFF
cdr3_nt: TGTGCCAGCAGCTTCCGGGGGGACCCCCCCTACAATGAGCAGTTCTTC

j_call: TRBJ1-2
v_call: TRBV30
clone_size: -
d_call: TRBD1
cdr3_aa: CAWSVGRQGPPTF
cdr3_nt: TGTGCCTGGAGTGTTGGGAGACAGGGGCCCCCCACCTTC

j_call: TRBJ2-3
v_call: TRBV6-6
clone_size: -
d_call: -
cdr3_aa: CASSYGGNGGNTQYF
cdr3_nt: TGTGCCAGCAGTTACGGGGGAAATGGAGGGAATACGCAGTATTTT

j_call: TRBJ2-3
v_call: TRBV11-2
clone_size: -
d_call: -
cdr3_aa: CASTSGYTDTQYF
cdr3_nt: TGTGCCAGCACTTCGGGGTACACAGATACGCAGTATTTT

j_call: TRBJ2-7
v_call: TRBV30
clone_size: -
d_call: TRBD1
cdr3_aa: CAWSPGTGGFYEQYF
cdr3_nt: TGTGCCTGGAGTCCTGGGACAGGGGGCTTTTACGAGCAGTACTTC

j_call: TRBJ1-1
v_call: TRBV5-1
clone_size: once
d_call: -
cdr3_aa: CASREVGNTEAFF
cdr3_nt: TGCGCCAGCAGGGAGGTAGGGAACACTGAAGCTTTCTTT

j_call: TRBJ2-7
v_call: TRBV24-1
clone_size: once
d_call: TRBD1
cdr3_aa: CATSDHRGSPVGEQYF
cdr3_nt: TGTGCCACCAGTGACCACAGGGGTTCCCCAGTGGGGGAGCAGTACTTC

j_call: TRBJ2-5
v_call: TRBV2
clone_size: -
d_call: -
cdr3_aa: CASSERRKETQYF
cdr3_nt: TGTGCCAGCAGTGAGAGGAGAAAAGAGACCCAGTACTTC

j_call: TRBJ2-1
v_call: TRBV19
clone_size: -
d_call: TRBD2
cdr3_aa: CASSIDGSGKANEQFF
cdr3_nt: TGTGCCAGTAGTATAGATGGTAGCGGGAAGGCTAATGAGCAGTTCTTC

j_call: TRBJ1-1
v_call: TRBV7-8
clone_size: once
d_call: -
cdr3_aa: CASSTGTEAFF
cdr3_nt: TGTGCCAGCAGCACGGGAACTGAAGCTTTCTTT

j_call: TRBJ1-1
v_call: TRBV11-2
clone_size: -
d_call: -
cdr3_aa: CASSLERENTEAFF
cdr3_nt: TGTGCCAGCAGCTTGGAGCGTGAGAACACTGAAGCTTTCTTT

j_call: TRBJ2-5
v_call: TRBV4-2
clone_size: few
d_call: TRBD2
cdr3_aa: CASSQEAGGVETQYF
cdr3_nt: TGTGCCAGCAGCCAAGAGGCGGGGGGGGTGGAGACCCAGTACTTC

j_call: TRBJ1-1
v_call: TRBV7-9
clone_size: -
d_call: -
cdr3_aa: CASSLGRVNTEAFF
cdr3_nt: TGTGCCAGCAGCTTAGGCAGGGTGAACACTGAAGCTTTCTTT

j_call: TRBJ1-6
v_call: TRBV28
clone_size: -
d_call: TRBD1
cdr3_aa: CASSTTGGGSPLHF
cdr3_nt: TGTGCCAGCAGCACTACAGGGGGCGGTTCACCCCTCCACTTT

j_call: TRBJ2-5
v_call: TRBV6-5
clone_size: -
d_call: TRBD1
cdr3_aa: CASSYGTGGDETQYF
cdr3_nt: TGTGCCAGCAGTTACGGGACAGGGGGCGACGAGACCCAGTACTTC

j_call: TRBJ2-1
v_call: TRBV10-2
clone_size: -
d_call: TRBD2
cdr3_aa: CASSESLLREATYNEQFF
cdr3_nt: TGCGCCAGCAGTGAGTCGTTACTGCGGGAGGCAACCTACAATGAGCAGTTCTTC

j_call: TRBJ1-5
v_call: TRBV2
clone_size: -
d_call: -
cdr3_aa: CASSLQVNQPQHF
cdr3_nt: TGTGCCAGCAGTCTACAGGTTAATCAGCCCCAGCATTTT

j_call: TRBJ2-7
v_call: TRBV3-1/TRBV3-2
clone_size: -
d_call: -
cdr3_aa: CASSQARGVGDEQYF
cdr3_nt: TGTGCCAGCAGCCAAGCCAGGGGGGTTGGGGACGAGCAGTACTTC

j_call: TRBJ1-1
v_call: TRBV5-1
clone_size: -
d_call: TRBD1
cdr3_aa: CASSPLMRGLKNTEAFF
cdr3_nt: TGCGCCAGCAGCCCGTTGATGAGGGGGCTAAAGAACACTGAAGCTTTCTTT

j_call: TRBJ2-1
v_call: TRBV2
clone_size: -
d_call: -
cdr3_aa: CASSRRYRVNEQFF
cdr3_nt: TGTGCCAGCAGCCGTCGGTACAGGGTCAATGAGCAGTTCTTC

j_call: TRBJ2-3
v_call: TRBV2
clone_size: -
d_call: TRBD2
cdr3_aa: CASSRLARDTQYF
cdr3_nt: TGTGCCAGCAGTCGACTAGCACGAGATACGCAGTATTTT

j_call: TRBJ2-7
v_call: TRBV11-1
clone_size: once
d_call: TRBD1
cdr3_aa: CASSPGTAVRYF
cdr3_nt: TGTGCCAGCAGCCCAGGGACAGCGGTAAGGTACTTC

j_call: TRBJ2-4
v_call: TRBV27
clone_size: -
d_call: -
cdr3_aa: CASSVDRSGGIQYF
cdr3_nt: TGTGCCAGCAGTGTCGACAGGTCGGGGGGCATTCAGTACTTC

j_call: TRBJ2-5
v_call: TRBV14
clone_size: -
d_call: -
cdr3_aa: CASSPMDFRRQETQYF
cdr3_nt: TGTGCCAGCAGCCCCATGGACTTCCGAAGGCAAGAGACCCAGTACTTC

j_call: TRBJ2-5
v_call: TRBV5-1
clone_size: -
d_call: TRBD1
cdr3_aa: CASSRTGGRQETQYF
cdr3_nt: TGCGCCAGCAGCCGAACAGGGGGCCGGCAAGAGACCCAGTACTTC

j_call: TRBJ2-3
v_call: TRBV7-2
clone_size: -
d_call: TRBD2
cdr3_aa: CASSSTSGGRPDTQYF
cdr3_nt: TGTGCCAGCAGCTCGACTAGCGGGGGCCGGCCAGATACGCAGTATTTT

j_call: TRBJ1-4
v_call: TRBV18
clone_size: -
d_call: TRBD1
cdr3_aa: CASSPLTGLNEKLFF
cdr3_nt: TGTGCCAGCTCACCACTGACAGGGCTGAATGAAAAACTGTTTTTT

j_call: TRBJ2-2
v_call: TRBV28
clone_size: few
d_call: -
cdr3_aa: CASSLILRSTGELFF
cdr3_nt: TGTGCCAGCAGTTTAATTCTAAGGAGCACCGGGGAGCTGTTTTTT

j_call: TRBJ2-6
v_call: TRBV5-1
clone_size: -
d_call: -
cdr3_aa: CASSSNPGVLRGANVLTF
cdr3_nt: TGCGCCAGCAGCTCAAACCCAGGGGTCTTGAGAGGGGCCAACGTCCTGACTTTC

j_call: TRBJ1-1
v_call: TRBV7-9
clone_size: -
d_call: TRBD1
cdr3_aa: CASSSRQGKDTEAFF
cdr3_nt: TGTGCCAGCAGCTCTCGACAGGGGAAGGACACTGAAGCTTTCTTT

j_call: TRBJ2-2
v_call: TRBV7-3
clone_size: -
d_call: TRBD2
cdr3_aa: CASSHNRAGNTGELFF
cdr3_nt: TGTGCCAGCAGCCATAACCGAGCGGGAAACACCGGGGAGCTGTTTTTT

j_call: TRBJ2-7
v_call: TRBV7-2
clone_size: -
d_call: TRBD1
cdr3_aa: CASSLASGGSSYEQYF
cdr3_nt: TGTGCCAGCAGCTTAGCGTCAGGGGGCAGCTCCTACGAGCAGTACTTC

j_call: TRBJ2-4
v_call: TRBV30
clone_size: -
d_call: TRBD1
cdr3_aa: CAWSLDRAKNIQYF
cdr3_nt: TGTGCCTGGAGCTTGGACAGGGCGAAAAACATTCAGTACTTC

j_call: TRBJ1-2
v_call: TRBV27
clone_size: -
d_call: -
cdr3_aa: CASSFSGVGGYTF
cdr3_nt: TGTGCCAGCAGTTTTTCGGGGGTGGGGGGCTACACCTTC

j_call: TRBJ2-3
v_call: TRBV10-3
clone_size: -
d_call: TRBD1
cdr3_aa: CAISDQTGGSTDTQYF
cdr3_nt: TGTGCCATCAGTGACCAGACAGGGGGTAGCACAGATACGCAGTATTTT

j_call: TRBJ2-7
v_call: TRBV2
clone_size: -
d_call: -
cdr3_aa: CASSEAPAGYPYEQYF
cdr3_nt: TGTGCCAGCAGTGAAGCGCCGGCAGGGTATCCCTACGAGCAGTACTTC

j_call: TRBJ2-2
v_call: TRBV7-7
clone_size: -
d_call: TRBD1
cdr3_aa: CASSLLGQGESGELFF
cdr3_nt: TGTGCTAGCAGCTTACTGGGACAGGGAGAATCCGGGGAGCTGTTTTTT

j_call: TRBJ2-3
v_call: TRBV6-5
clone_size: once
d_call: -
cdr3_aa: CASSYSWAGATDTQYF
cdr3_nt: TGTGCCAGCAGTTACTCTTGGGCAGGTGCCACAGATACGCAGTATTTT

j_call: TRBJ1-1
v_call: TRBV5-1
clone_size: -
d_call: -
cdr3_aa: CASSNRDTEAFF
cdr3_nt: TGCGCCAGCAGCAATCGGGACACTGAAGCTTTCTTT

j_call: TRBJ1-2
v_call: TRBV13
clone_size: few
d_call: -
cdr3_aa: CATSPGSGLTSDTF
cdr3_nt: TGTGCCACCTCGCCGGGTTCGGGGTTAACAAGCGACACCTTC

j_call: TRBJ2-5
v_call: TRBV3-1/TRBV3-2
clone_size: -
d_call: -
cdr3_aa: CASSRPLGSQETQYF
cdr3_nt: TGTGCCAGCAGCCGTCCCCTGGGCTCCCAAGAGACCCAGTACTTC

j_call: TRBJ2-7
v_call: TRBV29-1
clone_size: -
d_call: TRBD1
cdr3_aa: CSVELWTGGIYEQYF
cdr3_nt: TGCAGCGTTGAACTCTGGACAGGGGGTATATACGAGCAGTACTTC

j_call: TRBJ2-1
v_call: TRBV11-3
clone_size: -
d_call: TRBD2
cdr3_aa: CASSLGGEGYNEQFF
cdr3_nt: TGTGCCAGCAGCCTCGGGGGGGAAGGCTACAATGAGCAGTTCTTC